This T cell receptor beta chain was obtained from a study of blood T cell repertoires in COVID-19. Background on the study: Researchers got acute and convalescent COVID-19 samples from the United States, Italy and Spain. PBMCs, B-cell-depleted T cells, or T cells provided the cDNA or gDNA that made up the material.

The authors' processing: The authors estimated nucleated cell counts from reference gene primer amplification. Measured with immunoSEQ multiplex PCR; TCRdb has only the in-frame clones, and not every one. The DNA gave D and trimming, while V, J and clone size come from that table. The data hold more than 100,000 clones, with over 65% observed a single time. The sample comprised peripheral blood. This clonotype was sampled from a human donor in a cohort sampled during active COVID-19.

The CDR3 DNA is TGCGCCAGCAGTCGGCAGGGCCTAAACTCCTACGAGCAGTACTTC. As protein: CASSRQGLNSYEQYF. The chain has TRBV4-1 and TRBJ2-7; weak D call: TRBD1 (5 bases). The CDR3 contains 15 residues. Per germline, CDR1 MGHRA and CDR2 YSYEKL. The germline V and J ends were trimmed by 6 bases and 0 bases, with 15 bases remaining between them.